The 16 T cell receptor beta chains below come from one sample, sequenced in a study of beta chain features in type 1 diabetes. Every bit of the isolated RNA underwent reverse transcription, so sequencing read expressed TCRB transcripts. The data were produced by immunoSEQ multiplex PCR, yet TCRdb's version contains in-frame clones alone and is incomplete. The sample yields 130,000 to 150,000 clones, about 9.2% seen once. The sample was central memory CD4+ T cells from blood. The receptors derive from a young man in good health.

As DNA, the CDR3 is TGTGCCAGCAGAAACGGGGGGGCCCCAGATACGCAGTATTTT. Translation gives CASRNGGAPDTQYF. The V gene is TRBV28, the J gene TRBJ2-3; TRBD2 matches at 8 bases. V trimming: 6 bases; J trimming: 4 bases; junction bases outside the gene matches: 6. Germline V gene sequence: CDR1 MDHEN, CDR2 SYDVKM. The CDR3 length is 14 residues. The full variable domain, with the rest looked up from reference TRBV28 and TRBJ2-3, is DVKVTQSSRYLVKRTGEKVFLECVQDMDHENMFWYRQDPGLGLRLIYFSYDVKMKEKGDIPEGYSVSREKKERFSLILESASTNQTSMYLCASRNGGAPDTQYFGPGTRLTVL.

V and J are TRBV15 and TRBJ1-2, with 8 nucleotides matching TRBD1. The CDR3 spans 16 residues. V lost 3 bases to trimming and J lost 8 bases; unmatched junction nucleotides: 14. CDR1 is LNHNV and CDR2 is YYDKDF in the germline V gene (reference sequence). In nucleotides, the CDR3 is TGTGCCACCAGCAGGCAACTAGGACAGGGCTCGGGGGGCTACACCTTC. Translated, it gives CATSRQLGQGSGGYTF.

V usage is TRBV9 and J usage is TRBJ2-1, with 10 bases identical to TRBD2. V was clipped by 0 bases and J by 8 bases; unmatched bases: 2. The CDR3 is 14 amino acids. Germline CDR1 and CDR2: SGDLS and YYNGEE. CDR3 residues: CASSVDGTSDEQFF. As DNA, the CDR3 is TGTGCCAGCAGCGTAGACGGGACTAGCGATGAGCAGTTCTTC.

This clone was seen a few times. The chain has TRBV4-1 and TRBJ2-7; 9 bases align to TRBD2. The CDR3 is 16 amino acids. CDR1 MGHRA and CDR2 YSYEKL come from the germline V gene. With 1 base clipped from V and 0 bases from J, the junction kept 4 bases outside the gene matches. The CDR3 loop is CASSQAAGGHSYEQYF. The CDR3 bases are TGCGCCAGCAGCCAAGCAGCGGGGGGCCACTCCTACGAGCAGTACTTC.

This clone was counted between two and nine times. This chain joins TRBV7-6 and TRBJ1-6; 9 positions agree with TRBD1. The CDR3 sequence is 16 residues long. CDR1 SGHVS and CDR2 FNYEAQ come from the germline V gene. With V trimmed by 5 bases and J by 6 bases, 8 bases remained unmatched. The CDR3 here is CASSQDRGRPNSPLHF. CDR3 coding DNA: TGTGCCAGCAGCCAGGACAGGGGAAGACCTAATTCACCCCTCCACTTT.

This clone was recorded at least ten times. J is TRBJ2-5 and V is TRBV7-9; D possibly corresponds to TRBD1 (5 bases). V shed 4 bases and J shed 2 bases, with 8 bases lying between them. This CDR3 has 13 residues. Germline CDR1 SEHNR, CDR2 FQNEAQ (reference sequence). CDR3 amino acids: CASSSTAQETQYF. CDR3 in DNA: TGTGCCAGCAGCTCGACAGCGCAAGAGACCCAGTACTTC.

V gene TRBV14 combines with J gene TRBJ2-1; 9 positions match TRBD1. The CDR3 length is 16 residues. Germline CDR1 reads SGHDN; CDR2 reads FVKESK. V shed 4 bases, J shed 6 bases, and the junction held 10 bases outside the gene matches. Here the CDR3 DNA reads TGTGCCAGCAGCCCCTCCGGGACAGGGTGGGTCAATGAGCAGTTCTTC. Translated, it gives CASSPSGTGWVNEQFF.

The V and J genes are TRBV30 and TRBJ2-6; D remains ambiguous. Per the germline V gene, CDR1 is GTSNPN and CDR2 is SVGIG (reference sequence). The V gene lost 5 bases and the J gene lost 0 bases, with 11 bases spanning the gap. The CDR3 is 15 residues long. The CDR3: CAWSSGRSGANVLTF. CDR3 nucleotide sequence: TGTGCCTGGTCGTCCGGTCGCTCTGGGGCCAACGTCCTGACTTTC.

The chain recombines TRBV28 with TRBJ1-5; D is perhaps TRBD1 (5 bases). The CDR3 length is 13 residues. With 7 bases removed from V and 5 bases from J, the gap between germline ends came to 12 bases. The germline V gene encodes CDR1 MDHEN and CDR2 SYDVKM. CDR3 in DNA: TGTGCCAGCATCAACCCGGGGGATCAGCCCCAGCATTTT. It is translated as CASINPGDQPQHF.

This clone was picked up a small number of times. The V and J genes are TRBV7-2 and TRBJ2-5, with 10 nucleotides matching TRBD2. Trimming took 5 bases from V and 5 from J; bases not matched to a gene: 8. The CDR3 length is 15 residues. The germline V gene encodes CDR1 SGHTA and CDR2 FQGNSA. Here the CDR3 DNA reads TGTGCCAGCAGCCCTCGCGGTAGCGGGGGGGAGACCCAGTACTTC. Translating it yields CASSPRGSGGETQYF.

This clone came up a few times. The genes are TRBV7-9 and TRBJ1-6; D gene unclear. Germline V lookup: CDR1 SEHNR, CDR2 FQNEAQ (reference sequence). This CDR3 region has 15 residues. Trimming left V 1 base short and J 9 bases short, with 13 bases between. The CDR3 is CASSLVAQRGSPLHF. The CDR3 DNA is TGTGCCAGCAGCTTAGTTGCTCAAAGAGGTTCACCCCTCCACTTT.

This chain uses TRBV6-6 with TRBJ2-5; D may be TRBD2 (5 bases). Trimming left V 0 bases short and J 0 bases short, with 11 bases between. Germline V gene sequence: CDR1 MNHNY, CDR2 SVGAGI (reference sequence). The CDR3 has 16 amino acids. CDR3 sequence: CASSYSGLVHQETQYF. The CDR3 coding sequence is TGTGCCAGCAGTTACTCCGGACTCGTACACCAAGAGACCCAGTACTTC.

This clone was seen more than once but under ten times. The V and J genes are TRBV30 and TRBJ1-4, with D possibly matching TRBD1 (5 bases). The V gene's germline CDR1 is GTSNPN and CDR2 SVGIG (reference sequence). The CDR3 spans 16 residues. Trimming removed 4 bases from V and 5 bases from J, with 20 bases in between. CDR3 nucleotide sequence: TGTGCCTGGAAGGGAAGGTCGGCAGGGCGGAATGAAAAACTGTTTTTT. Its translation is CAWKGRSAGRNEKLFF.

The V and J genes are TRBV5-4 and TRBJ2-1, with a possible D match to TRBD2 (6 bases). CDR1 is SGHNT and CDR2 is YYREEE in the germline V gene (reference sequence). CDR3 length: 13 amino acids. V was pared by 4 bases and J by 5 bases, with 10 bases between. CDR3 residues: CASSVGLNNEQFF. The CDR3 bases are TGTGCCAGCAGCGTCGGACTAAACAATGAGCAGTTCTTC.

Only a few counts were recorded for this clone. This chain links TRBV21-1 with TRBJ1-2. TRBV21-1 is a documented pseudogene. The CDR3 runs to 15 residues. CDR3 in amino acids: CASILLREANYGYTF. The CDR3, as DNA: TGTGCCAGCATCCTATTGAGGGAAGCCAACTATGGCTACACCTTC.

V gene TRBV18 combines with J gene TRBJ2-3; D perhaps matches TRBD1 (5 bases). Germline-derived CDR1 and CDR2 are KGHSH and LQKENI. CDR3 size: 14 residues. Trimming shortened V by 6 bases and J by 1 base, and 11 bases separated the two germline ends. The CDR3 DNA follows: TGTGCCAGCTCCTTCATGGGGCGCACAGATACGCAGTATTTT. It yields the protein CASSFMGRTDTQYF.